Sequencing of this T cell receptor (beta chain) was carried out in a study of T cells in Graves' hyperthyroidism and ophthalmopathy. Study-level results: The model foresaw ophthalmopathy a median roughly 6 months prior to onset. A model of 13 V-J features distinguished ophthalmopathy from stable hyperthyroidism. Most thyroid clonotypes with frequency above 0.001 were detected in blood.

Germline V gene sequence: CDR1 DFQATT, CDR2 SNEGSKA (reference sequence). The CDR3 extends over 13 amino acids. V was clipped by 1 base and J by 3 bases, with 9 bases between them. Amplified regions were TCR beta CDR3 sequences from RNA transcripts. HTBI primers were the set used in a first-round RT-PCR of the TCR CDR3. TCRdb re-called the multiplex PCR reads with MiXCR, one entry per CDR3 protein. The profile shows some 620,000 distinct CDR3 sequences, 15% to 20% of them singletons. This clonotype was observed many times. Its specificity is not known. Diagnoses were established using clinical symptoms, serum thyroxine and TRAb, thyroid ultrasound and orbital computed tomography.

The source of this sequence is a woman between 25 and 40 years old with Graves' hyperthyroidism. The material sequenced was blood. The chain couples TRBV20-1 to TRBJ1-1; D perhaps matches TRBD1 (5 bases). The CDR3 spells CSARGVGDTEAFF. The DNA for the CDR3 is TGCAGTGCTAGAGGCGTAGGGGACACTGAAGCTTTCTTT.